The present TCR beta chain was sequenced within a study of blood T cell repertoires in COVID-19. TCRdb keeps only in-frame clones here, not all; method: immunoSEQ multiplex PCR. In the table there are a few hundred thousand clones, about 91% of which are singletons. The V gene's germline CDR1 is SGHNT and CDR2 YENEEA. The CDR3 length is 14 residues. Trimming removed 5 bases from V and 5 bases from J, with 13 bases in between. Material: PBMCs or T cells enriched from blood (not recorded which). The TCR originated in a woman aged 40 to 50 with acute COVID-19. The genes are TRBV11-3 and TRBJ2-1; no clear D gene. The CDR3 sequence is CASSLERLNNEQFF. CDR3 sequence (DNA): TGTGCCAGCAGCCTCGAGCGATTGAACAATGAGCAGTTCTTC.